This TCR beta chain is from a study of CD8+ T cells in alopecia areata. The treatment here: oral pan-JAK inhibitor, 5-10 mg twice daily. V was pared by 4 bases and J by 2 bases, with 13 bases between. The CDR3 runs 15 residues. CDR1 LGHNA and CDR2 YSLEER come from the germline V gene. Only a few counts were recorded for this clone. Once RNA had been extracted, it was reverse transcribed into cDNA to act as the sequencing template. Using immunoSEQ multiplex PCR, the repertoire was profiled, and TCRdb retains in-frame clones only, with some absent. This table has hundreds of thousands of clones, 45% to 70% appearing once.

V and J are TRBV4-3 and TRBJ2-3; D may be TRBD1 or TRBD2 (6 bases each). This receptor was obtained from a human donor with alopecia areata. The sample consisted of CD4+ T cells sorted from blood, taken around week 52, from a patient treated with tofacitinib. CDR3 in amino acids: CASSLGGRNTDTQYF. The CDR3 DNA sequence: TGCGCCAGCAGCCTCGGGGGCAGAAACACAGATACGCAGTATTTT.